This is a list of T cell receptor beta chains from one sample in a study of blood T cell repertoires in COVID-19. The data were produced by immunoSEQ multiplex PCR, yet TCRdb's version contains in-frame clones alone and is incomplete. This table holds about 180,000 clones, approximately 80% found once. The sample comprised PBMCs or T cells enriched from blood (not recorded which). The source of these receptors is a woman in her forties or fifties who had recovered from COVID-19. The conserved cysteine and the conserved F or W are not part of the CDR3 here. The order of the fields is D gene, V gene, CDR3 protein. A D gene is named only where the DNA matches it firmly.

D gene: .; V gene: TRBV3-1/TRBV3-2; CDR3 protein: ASSHADRFNEQY
D gene: TRBD2; V gene: TRBV4-1; CDR3 protein: ASSQYGGDEQY
D gene: TRBD2; V gene: TRBV7-3; CDR3 protein: ASSLTGLAGGTDTQY
D gene: .; V gene: TRBV3-1/TRBV3-2; CDR3 protein: ASSHRQANTGELF
D gene: TRBD1; V gene: TRBV10-2; CDR3 protein: ASRAIDRVYGYT
D gene: .; V gene: TRBV6-2/TRBV6-3; CDR3 protein: ASSTTEGRSNQPQH
D gene: .; V gene: TRBV19; CDR3 protein: ASGKTGSYEQY
D gene: TRBD2; V gene: TRBV10-1; CDR3 protein: ASSEWGSGSGMNEQF
D gene: TRBD1; V gene: TRBV6-2/TRBV6-3; CDR3 protein: ASSYRGLNGYT
D gene: TRBD2; V gene: TRBV28; CDR3 protein: ASSLVLAGGRSDLNEQY
D gene: TRBD1; V gene: TRBV6-5; CDR3 protein: ASRVQTGPYGYT
D gene: .; V gene: TRBV28; CDR3 protein: ASSSPPRSGSTDTQY
D gene: .; V gene: TRBV6-1; CDR3 protein: ASSRGWNQPQH
D gene: TRBD2; V gene: TRBV19; CDR3 protein: ASSIPGGKTYEQY
D gene: TRBD2; V gene: TRBV7-9; CDR3 protein: ASSLGLAGFDVPGTQY
D gene: TRBD1; V gene: TRBV7-8; CDR3 protein: ASSSDRASNQPQH
D gene: TRBD1; V gene: TRBV5-8; CDR3 protein: ASSFSGTGLYEQY
D gene: .; V gene: TRBV19; CDR3 protein: ASKRHSGNTIY
D gene: .; V gene: TRBV7-2; CDR3 protein: ASSWGGRSTNEKLF
D gene: TRBD2; V gene: TRBV7-3; CDR3 protein: ASSSTGIGRLAANNEQF
D gene: .; V gene: TRBV18; CDR3 protein: ASSPLEEAEQY
D gene: TRBD1; V gene: TRBV6-1; CDR3 protein: ASSATTGGAGANQPQH